This T cell receptor (beta chain) derives from a study of blood T cell repertoires in COVID-19 (dated by TCRdb to about 2020). Describing the broader study: The collaborator samples originated in the United States, Italy and Spain and spanned the acute and convalescent phases of COVID-19. The material from the prospective study consisted of cDNA or gDNA derived from T cells, B-cell-depleted T cells, or PBMCs. Subjects who had been exposed to COVID-19, were actively infected with it, or had recovered from it provided the deeply sampled blood TCRbeta repertoires that made up the dataset. The repertoires were released in a freely available public database meant as a resource for research on the immune response to SARS-CoV-2. Samples came from the ongoing ImmuneRACE study (first 160 participants) plus 1,254 subjects from 6 global collaborators. A de-identified subject ID, COVID-19 status, age in years and sex were almost always included in the sample metadata. Where HLA class I and class II types were available, the types were taken from metadata supplied by the sample provider, not from assay-based typing.

V lost 4 bases and J lost 3 bases; the stretch between them is 6 bases long. The CDR3 runs 12 amino acids, cysteine and phenylalanine included. Kept here is only the CDR3 DNA, which spans 36 bases and is read in frame from base 1. CDR1 LGHNA and CDR2 YSLEER were looked up in the germline V gene. Collaborating institutions collected whole blood in K2EDTA tubes following their own protocols. For TCRbeta analysis, collaborators shipped samples in one of three forms: frozen whole blood, isolated PBMCs, or DNA extracted from either of those sample types. TCRbeta CDR3 regions were amplified from genomic DNA by means of the immunoSEQ Assay, a bias-controlled multiplex PCR. In the original analysis: The number of nucleated cells in each sample was estimated from the amplification of reference gene primers within the assay. Sequence reads were collapsed and filtered to measure the absolute abundance of every unique TCRbeta CDR3 rearrangement. For each sample, productive Simpson clonality was calculated as the square root of Simpson's diversity index over productive rearrangements. TCRdb provides this immuneACCESS table in a form limited to in-frame rearrangements. Some clones are lacking; in checked studies, under half of them reflect an unresolved V gene, and why the rest are absent is not known. V, J and clone size derive from that table, while D and trimming were established from the DNA sequence. Present in this sample are just over 90,000 clones, 90% of which were seen just once. The top ten clones comprise about 1.5% of the sample.

Comment on this clone: Its antigen target is currently unknown. Within one base of it there is no much larger clone, and no base qualities were kept.

The investigation overall reported the following: The amount of clinical and demographic metadata varied by source and participant and was provided uncurated.

The source of this sequence is a human donor with active COVID-19. The donor label of this sample is uncertain. The specimen sequenced was peripheral blood. The chain is encoded by TRBV4-3 joined to TRBJ2-5; no D gene can be assigned with confidence. The base sequence is TGCGCCAGCAGCCGGGCGAAAGAGACCCAGTACTTC. Translated, it reads CASSRAKETQYF.